This TCR beta chain was recovered during a study of T cell changes during pregnancy in multiple sclerosis. The CDR3 totals 16 residues. Profiling relied on immunoSEQ multiplex PCR, and the TCRdb table lists in-frame clones only, not all of them. Here the sample spans some 26,000 clones, around 90% being singletons. This clonotype was obtained from a female donor in good health, enrolled as a control in a pregnancy study. The specimen comprised CD4+ T cells from peripheral blood mononuclear cells, sampled in the first trimester of pregnancy. This chain uses TRBV21-1 with TRBJ1-5; the table's D call TRBD1 went unverified against the DNA. TRBV21-1 is a pseudogene locus. CDR3 protein: CASSKYWGQGLEPQHF. The CDR3 bases are TGTGCCAGCAGCAAGTATTGGGGACAGGGCTTGGAGCCCCAGCATTTT.